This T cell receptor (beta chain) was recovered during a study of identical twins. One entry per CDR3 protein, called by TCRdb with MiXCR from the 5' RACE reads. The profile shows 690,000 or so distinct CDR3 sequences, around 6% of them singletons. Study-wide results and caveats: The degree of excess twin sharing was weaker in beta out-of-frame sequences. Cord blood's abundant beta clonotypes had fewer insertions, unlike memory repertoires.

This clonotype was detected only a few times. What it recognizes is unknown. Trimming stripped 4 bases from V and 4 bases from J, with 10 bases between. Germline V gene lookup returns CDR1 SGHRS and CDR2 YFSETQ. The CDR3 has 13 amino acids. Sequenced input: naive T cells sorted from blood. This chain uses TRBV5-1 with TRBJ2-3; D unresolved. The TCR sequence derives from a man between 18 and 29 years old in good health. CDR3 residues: CASSRPNSDTQYF. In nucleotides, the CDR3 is TGCGCCAGCAGCCGTCCGAATTCAGATACGCAGTATTTT.